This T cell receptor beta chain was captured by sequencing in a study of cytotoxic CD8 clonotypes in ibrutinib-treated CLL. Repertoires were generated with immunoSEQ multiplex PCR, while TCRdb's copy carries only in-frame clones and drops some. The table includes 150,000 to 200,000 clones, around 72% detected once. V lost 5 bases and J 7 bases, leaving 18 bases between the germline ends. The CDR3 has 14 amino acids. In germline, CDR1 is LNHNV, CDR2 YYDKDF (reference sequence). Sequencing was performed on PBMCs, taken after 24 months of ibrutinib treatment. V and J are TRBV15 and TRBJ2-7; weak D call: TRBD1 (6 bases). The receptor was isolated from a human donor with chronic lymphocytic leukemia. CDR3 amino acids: CATSGGQISQEQYF. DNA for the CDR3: TGTGCCACCAGCGGCGGACAGATCTCTCAAGAGCAGTACTTC.